One sample yielded the 27 T cell receptor beta chains listed below, sequenced in a study of radiation and T cells in renal cell carcinoma. Sequencing used immunoSEQ multiplex PCR; TCRdb keeps in-frame clones, though not all of them. The sample yields about 140,000 clones, less than 90% seen once. Time point reported: blood 4 weeks post-SBRT, at nephrectomy. The treatment here: 15 Gy SBRT to primary tumor, nephrectomy 4 weeks later. This material consisted of blood, taken from a patient whose treatment included radiotherapy and nephrectomy. These receptors originate from a woman between 45 and 60 years old with renal cell carcinoma.

CDR3 region: CASSQDMGLAEATGGEQFF. CDR3 sequence (DNA): TGCGCCAGCAGCCAAGATATGGGGCTAGCGGAGGCTACAGGCGGTGAGCAGTTCTTC. The rearrangement uses TRBV4-3 and TRBJ2-1; 7 bases are a match to TRBD2. Unmatched junction bases numbered 20, after V lost 0 bases and J lost 9 bases. The CDR3 has 19 residues. Germline values: CDR1 LGHNA, CDR2 YSLEER.

The chain combines TRBV5-4 with TRBJ1-4, with 9 bases matching TRBD1. Unmatched junction bases numbered 8, after V lost 3 bases and J lost 8 bases. CDR1 SGHNT and CDR2 YYREEE come from the germline V gene (reference sequence). The CDR3 extends over 15 amino acids. The CDR3, as DNA: TGTGCCAGCAGCTCAACAGGGGGCCTTGGAGAAAAACTGTTTTTT. It yields the protein CASSSTGGLGEKLFF.

This chain joins TRBV9 and TRBJ2-7, with 8 positions matching TRBD2. In germline, CDR1 is SGDLS, CDR2 YYNGEE. This CDR3 spans 13 amino acids. The junction had 1 base not matched to a gene; V was cut back by 0 bases and J by 5 bases. The CDR3 spells CASSVAGGDEQYF. CDR3 in DNA: TGTGCCAGCAGCGTAGCGGGAGGGGACGAGCAGTACTTC.

The V and J genes are TRBV6-6 and TRBJ2-1; D is unclear. The ends were cut back, 0 bases at V and 8 bases at J, with 17 bases in the middle. Germline V lookup: CDR1 MNHNY, CDR2 SVGAGI (reference sequence). The CDR3 extends over 16 amino acids. In DNA, the CDR3 is TGTGCCAGCAGTTACTCAACGCTAGAGGTAATCGATGAGCAGTTCTTC. Translating gives CASSYSTLEVIDEQFF.

The chain employs TRBV19 and TRBJ2-3; 8 nucleotides line up with TRBD1. The CDR3 consists of 14 residues. The V gene end was trimmed by 3 bases and the J gene end by 4 bases; junction bases not matched to a gene: 3. Germline loops: CDR1 LNHDA, CDR2 SQIVND (reference sequence). This CDR3 reads CASSMNRGSDTQYF. For the CDR3, the DNA is TGTGCCAGTAGTATGAACAGGGGGTCAGATACGCAGTATTTT.

This clone is a singleton in its sample. This chain links TRBV9 with TRBJ1-2; D ambiguous. Per germline, CDR1 SGDLS and CDR2 YYNGEE. The CDR3 is made up of 15 amino acids. V dropped 6 bases and J dropped 4 bases, with 19 bases sitting between them. CDR3 region: CASTPDRDLGYGYTF. CDR3 nucleotide sequence: TGTGCCAGCACCCCGGACCGCGACTTGGGCTATGGCTACACCTTC.

The CDR3 DNA follows: TGCAGTGCAGGGGCTCTCTACGAGCAGTACTTC. This gives the protein CSAGALYEQYF. The V call is TRBV20-1, the J call TRBJ2-7, with D perhaps TRBD1 (5 bases). Germline V gene data show CDR1 as DFQATT and CDR2 as SNEGSKA (reference sequence). The CDR3 runs to 11 residues. V gave up 6 bases and J gave up 3 bases, with 9 bases separating them.

Only a few counts were recorded for this clone. The V call is TRBV10-2, the J call TRBJ1-1; D uncertain. The V and J ends lost 2 bases and 1 base respectively, with 2 bases between them. The germline CDR1 and CDR2 sequences are WSHSY and SAAADI. CDR3 length: 12 residues. DNA of the CDR3: TGCGCCAGCAGTGAGGGGAACACTGAAGCTTTCTTT. It codes for CASSEGNTEAFF.

V is TRBV9 and J is TRBJ2-3; 11 positions agree with TRBD2. The V gene end was trimmed by 4 bases and the J gene end by 2 bases; junction bases not matched to a gene: 6. Germline V gene data show CDR1 as SGDLS and CDR2 as YYNGEE. There are 16 residues in the CDR3. The chain's CDR3 is CASSYTLAGDTDTQYF. CDR3 coding DNA: TGTGCCAGCAGCTACACACTAGCGGGAGACACAGATACGCAGTATTTT.

V gene TRBV27 combines with J gene TRBJ2-7; TRBD1 matches at 9 bases. The V gene end was trimmed by 8 bases and the J gene end by 2 bases; junction bases not matched to a gene: 10. The CDR3 is 15 amino acids. Germline assignment: CDR1 MNHEY and CDR2 SMNVEV (reference sequence). CDR3 sequence: CASLLWGQGAYEQYF. The CDR3 DNA follows: TGTGCCAGCCTCTTATGGGGACAGGGCGCCTACGAGCAGTACTTC.

This chain uses TRBV2 with TRBJ1-4, with D maybe TRBD1 (6 bases). The CDR3 is made up of 15 amino acids. The V gene's germline CDR1 is SNHLY and CDR2 FYNNEI. V lost 5 bases and J 0 bases, leaving 10 bases between the germline ends. This CDR3 is CASSTSGATNEKLFF. CDR3 DNA sequence: TGTGCCAGCAGTACCTCAGGGGCAACTAATGAAAAACTGTTTTTT. The full variable domain, its missing parts supplied by reference TRBV2 and TRBJ1-4, is EPEVTQTPSHQVTQMGQEVILRCVPISNHLYFYWYRQILGQKVEFLVSFYNNEISEKSEIFDDQFSVERPDGSNFTLKIRSTKLEDSAMYFCASSTSGATNEKLFFGSGTQLSVL.

This clone was seen only once. The V call is TRBV7-9, the J call TRBJ1-3, with TRBD1 identical over 9 bases. The CDR3 consists of 16 residues. Germline V CDR1 and CDR2: SEHNR, FQNEAQ (reference sequence). Unmatched junction bases numbered 5, after V lost 1 base and J lost 4 bases. CDR3 DNA: TGTGCCAGCAGCTTAGGGGGACAGGGTTACGGAAACACCATATATTTT. It specifies CASSLGGQGYGNTIYF.

This sequence joins TRBV9 and TRBJ2-3; the D call may be TRBD1 or TRBD2 (5 bases each). V was clipped by 6 bases and J by 1 base, with 12 bases between them. In germline, CDR1 is SGDLS, CDR2 YYNGEE. This CDR3 has 14 residues. CDR3 DNA: TGTGCCAGCACGGGAATGGGGGGCACAGATACGCAGTATTTT. Translating gives CASTGMGGTDTQYF.

This sequence joins TRBV5-1 and TRBJ2-3; D uncertain. The CDR3 spans 13 residues. V lost 1 base and J 7 bases, leaving 10 bases between the germline ends. Germline V gene sequence: CDR1 SGHRS, CDR2 YFSETQ. CDR3 sequence (DNA): TGCGCCAGCAGCTTGCCTCCAACTAATACGCAGTATTTT. As protein: CASSLPPTNTQYF. The full variable domain, its missing parts supplied by reference TRBV5-1 and TRBJ2-3, is KAGVTQTPRYLIKTRGQQVTLSCSPISGHRSVSWYQQTPGQGLQFLFEYFSETQRNKGNFPGRFSGRQFSNSRSEMNVSTLELGDSALYLCASSLPPTNTQYFGPGTRLTVL.

V is TRBV6-1 and J is TRBJ2-7; TRBD2 matches 9 bases. The CDR3 sequence is 14 residues long. With 1 base clipped from V and 12 bases from J, the junction kept 10 bases outside the gene matches. Germline V gives CDR1 MNHNS, CDR2 SASEGT. The CDR3 DNA is TGTGCCAGCAGTGAAGACGGTAGCGGGAGAAGGTCGTACTTC. It translates to CASSEDGSGRRSYF.

This chain links TRBV5-1 with TRBJ2-1; 12 positions match TRBD2. Germline V CDR1 and CDR2: SGHRS, YFSETQ. V lost 5 bases and J lost 3; bases outside the gene matches: 3. This CDR3 comprises 15 residues. This chain's CDR3 is CASRTSGSNYNEQFF. In nucleotides, the CDR3 is TGCGCCAGCAGGACTAGCGGGAGTAACTACAATGAGCAGTTCTTC.

The chain has TRBV28 and TRBJ1-5; D may be TRBD1 (5 bases). Germline values: CDR1 MDHEN, CDR2 SYDVKM. The CDR3 length is 14 residues. Trimming took off 3 bases at V and 7 bases at J, with 13 bases between the two ends. CDR3 sequence reads: CASSFALGDQPQHF. CDR3 DNA sequence: TGTGCCAGCAGTTTCGCATTAGGGGACCAGCCCCAGCATTTT.

This clone was seen only a few times. CDR3 residues: CASSETGRTEAFF. As DNA, the CDR3 is TGTGCCAGTAGTGAGACAGGGCGGACTGAAGCTTTCTTT. This sequence joins TRBV19 and TRBJ1-1; TRBD1 matches at 7 bases. CDR1 is LNHDA and CDR2 is SQIVND in the germline V gene (reference sequence). This CDR3 spans 13 amino acids. The trim removed 5 bases at V and 5 bases at J, leaving 5 bases unmatched.

This sequence joins TRBV5-5 and TRBJ1-5; D not certain. The CDR3 has 14 amino acids. Per germline, CDR1 SGHKS and CDR2 YYEKEE (reference sequence). V was pared by 1 base and J by 3 bases, with 8 bases between. CDR3 sequence reads: CASSLLEYNQPQHF. CDR3 coding DNA: TGTGCCAGCAGCTTGTTGGAGTACAATCAGCCCCAGCATTTT.

The rearrangement links TRBV15 to TRBJ1-2; 7 positions agree with TRBD1. The germline V gene encodes CDR1 LNHNV and CDR2 YYDKDF (reference sequence). After removal of 0 bases from V and 8 bases from J, the junction contained 12 bases not matched to a gene. The CDR3 runs to 16 residues. The CDR3 sequence: CATSRDQVAQGRGYTF. For the CDR3, the DNA is TGTGCCACCAGCAGAGATCAAGTTGCACAGGGGAGAGGCTACACCTTC.

V usage is TRBV28 and J usage is TRBJ2-3; D not certain. Germline V lookup: CDR1 MDHEN, CDR2 SYDVKM. Deletions cut 5 bases from V and 2 bases from J, with 8 bases between. This CDR3 is 13 amino acids long. CDR3 DNA sequence: TGTGCCAGCAGTACCCCAACCACAGATACGCAGTATTTT. This codes for CASSTPTTDTQYF.

This clone came up a few times. The rearrangement links TRBV19 to TRBJ1-2; D is ambiguous. Germline CDR1 LNHDA, CDR2 SQIVND (reference sequence). Trimming removed 5 bases from V and 4 bases from J, with 14 bases in between. This CDR3 region has 14 residues. CDR3 nucleotides: TGTGCCAGTAGTGTCCTCGGCGGAGGCTATGGCTACACCTTC. Protein product: CASSVLGGGYGYTF. Using reference TRBV19 and TRBJ1-2 for the parts outside the CDR3, the full variable domain is DGGITQSPKYLFRKEGQNVTLSCEQNLNHDAMYWYRQDPGQGLRLIYYSQIVNDFQKGDIAEGYSVSREKKESFPLTVTSAQKNPTAFYLCASSVLGGGYGYTFGSGTRLTVV.

The J gene is TRBJ2-6, the V gene TRBV29-1, with 8 nucleotides matching TRBD1. CDR3 size: 16 residues. Looked up from germline, CDR1 is SQVTM and CDR2 is ANQGSEA. V lost 7 bases to trimming and J lost 2 bases; unmatched junction nucleotides: 10. The CDR3 loop reads CSADGPGGTGANVLTF. The CDR3, as DNA: TGCAGCGCCGACGGGCCAGGGGGCACTGGGGCCAACGTCCTGACTTTC. Full variable domain (missing parts from reference TRBV29-1 and TRBJ2-6): SAVISQKPSRDICQRGTSLTIQCQVDSQVTMMFWYRQQPGQSLTLIATANQGSEATYESGFVIDKFPISRPNLTFSTLTVSNMSPEDSSIYLCSADGPGGTGANVLTFGAGSRLTVL.

The rearrangement uses TRBV19 and TRBJ1-2, with 12 bases lining up with TRBD1. Germline CDR1 is LNHDA and CDR2 is SQIVND (reference sequence). The CDR3 length is 18 residues. The junction had 20 bases not matched to a gene; V was cut back by 3 bases and J by 12 bases. The CDR3 nucleotides are TGTGCCAGTAGTATCGGCGGATTACCGGGACAGGGGGCGCGTGACCACACCTTC. Translated, it gives CASSIGGLPGQGARDHTF.

This chain uses TRBV7-2 with TRBJ2-3; D unclear. Germline V gene sequence: CDR1 SGHTA, CDR2 FQGNSA. The CDR3 sequence is 11 residues long. V was cut by 4 bases and J by 3 bases, with 2 bases left in between. The CDR3 DNA is TGTGCCAGCAGCTCGACAGATACGCAGTATTTT. It yields the protein CASSSTDTQYF.

In its sample, this clone was seen once. The chain employs TRBV7-2 and TRBJ2-3, with a tentative D call TRBD1 (6 bases). Deletions cut 4 bases from V and 2 bases from J, with 7 bases between. The germline gives CDR1 SGHTA, CDR2 FQGNSA. The CDR3 extends over 13 amino acids. CDR3 bases: TGTGCCAGCAGCTGGGACAACACAGATACGCAGTATTTT. Translating gives CASSWDNTDTQYF.

Worth noting for this clone: The identical CDR3 is also encoded by other nucleotide sequences in the sample. This chain connects TRBV10-1 to TRBJ1-1; D unresolved. Germline values: CDR1 WNHNN, CDR2 SYGVQD (reference sequence). The CDR3 runs to 12 residues. With 4 bases removed from V and 2 bases from J, the gap between germline ends came to 5 bases. CDR3: CASSVGNTEAFF. The CDR3 DNA reads as TGCGCCAGCAGTGTGGGAAACACTGAAGCTTTCTTT.